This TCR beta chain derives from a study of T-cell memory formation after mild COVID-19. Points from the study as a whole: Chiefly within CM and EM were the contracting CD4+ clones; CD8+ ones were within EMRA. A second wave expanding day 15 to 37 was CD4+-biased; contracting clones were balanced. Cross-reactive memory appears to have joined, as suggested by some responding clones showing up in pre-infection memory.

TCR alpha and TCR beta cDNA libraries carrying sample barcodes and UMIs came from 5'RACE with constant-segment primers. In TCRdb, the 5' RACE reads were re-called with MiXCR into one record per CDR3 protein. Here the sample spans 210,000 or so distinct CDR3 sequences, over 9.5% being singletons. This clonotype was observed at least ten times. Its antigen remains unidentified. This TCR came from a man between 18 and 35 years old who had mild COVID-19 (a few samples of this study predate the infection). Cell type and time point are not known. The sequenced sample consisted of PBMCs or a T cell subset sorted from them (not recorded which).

CDR3 DNA sequence: TGTGCCAGCAGCCAGCTACTATACGGGGAGCTGTTTTTT. This translates into CASSQLLYGELFF. The chain combines TRBV11-2 with TRBJ2-2, with D uncertain. Germline V lookup: CDR1 SGHAT, CDR2 FQNNGV. The CDR3 contains 13 residues. V was pared by 5 bases and J by 7 bases, with 11 bases between.